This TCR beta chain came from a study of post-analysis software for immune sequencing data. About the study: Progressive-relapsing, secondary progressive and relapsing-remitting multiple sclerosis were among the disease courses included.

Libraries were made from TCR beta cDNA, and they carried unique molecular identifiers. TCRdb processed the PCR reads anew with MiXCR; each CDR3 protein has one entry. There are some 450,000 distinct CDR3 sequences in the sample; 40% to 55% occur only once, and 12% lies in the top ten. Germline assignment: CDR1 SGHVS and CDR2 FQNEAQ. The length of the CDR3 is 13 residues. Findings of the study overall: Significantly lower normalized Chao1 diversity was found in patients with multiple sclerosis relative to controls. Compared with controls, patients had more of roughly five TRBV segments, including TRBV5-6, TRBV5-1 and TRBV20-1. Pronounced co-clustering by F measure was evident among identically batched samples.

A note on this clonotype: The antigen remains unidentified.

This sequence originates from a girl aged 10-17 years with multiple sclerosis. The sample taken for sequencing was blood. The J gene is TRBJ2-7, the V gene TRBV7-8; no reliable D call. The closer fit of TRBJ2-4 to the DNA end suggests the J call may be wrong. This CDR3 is CASSLFLNNIQYF. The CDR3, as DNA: TGTGCCAGCAGCTTATTTCTGAATAACATTCAGTACTTC.